A single sample is the source of the 25 T cell receptor beta chains below, sequenced in a study of blood T cell repertoires in COVID-19. Repertoires were generated with immunoSEQ multiplex PCR, while TCRdb's copy carries only in-frame clones and drops some. The sample holds 300,000 to 400,000 clones, over 70% seen once. Sequencing used peripheral blood. The receptors stem from a woman aged 45-65 years with COVID-19, enrolled during active disease.

The rearrangement uses TRBV12-5 and TRBJ2-3, with D maybe TRBD1 (6 bases). Trimming stripped 5 bases from V and 1 base from J, with 13 bases between. Germline V gene lookup returns CDR1 LGHNT and CDR2 FRNRAP. CDR3 length equals 15 residues. This CDR3 is CASGLGEGGTDTQYF. In DNA, the CDR3 is TGTGCTAGTGGTCTCGGCGAGGGGGGCACAGATACGCAGTATTTT.

The rearrangement uses TRBV6-5 and TRBJ1-2; possible D gene TRBD1, 5 bases. Germline CDR1 reads MNHEY; CDR2 reads SVGAGI. This CDR3 has 13 residues. The V end was cut by 2 bases, the J end by 5 bases, with 9 bases between. CDR3 nucleotides: TGTGCCAGCAGTTACGACAGAACTTATGGCTACACCTTC. Translated: CASSYDRTYGYTF.

This clone was seen a few times. The rearrangement joins TRBV6-2 or TRBV6-3 to TRBJ2-7; TRBD2 matches at 11 bases. This CDR3 has 15 amino acids. With 3 bases clipped from V and 3 bases from J, the junction kept 4 bases outside the gene matches. The germline V gene encodes CDR1 MNHEY and CDR2 SVGEGT. For the CDR3, the DNA is TGTGCCAGCAGTTATCTAGCGGGAGGCCTCTACGAGCAGTACTTC. This codes for CASSYLAGGLYEQYF.

This sequence joins TRBV6-5 and TRBJ1-2; TRBD1 matches 7 bases. Germline trimming cut 4 bases from V and 8 bases from J; bases unmatched to any gene: 7. In germline, CDR1 is MNHEY, CDR2 SVGAGI. This CDR3 region has 13 residues. CDR3 sequence reads: CASSSKGGRGYTF. The CDR3 region has the DNA TGTGCCAGCAGTTCTAAAGGGGGCCGGGGCTACACCTTC.

This clone was detected only once. The chain has TRBV7-2 and TRBJ2-5; the D is unclear. V lost 1 base and J lost 4, with 10 bases in between. CDR1 SGHTA and CDR2 FQGNSA come from the germline V gene. The CDR3 consists of 14 residues. DNA of the CDR3: TGTGCCAGCAGCTTAGTGGTGAGACTAGAGACCCAGTACTTC. Protein: CASSLVVRLETQYF.

The chain combines TRBV7-9 with TRBJ1-2; 9 nucleotides match TRBD1. The ends lost 5 bases at V and 4 bases at J; junction bases unmatched: 8. Per germline, CDR1 SEHNR and CDR2 FQNEAQ (reference sequence). The CDR3 extends over 15 amino acids. The CDR3 DNA is TGTGCCAGCAGCCTAAGACAGGGGGAGATCTATGGCTACACCTTC. It codes for CASSLRQGEIYGYTF.

This chain links TRBV28 with TRBJ1-4; tentatively, D is TRBD1 (5 bases). The CDR3 covers 12 residues. Trimming took off 11 bases at V and 5 bases at J, with 12 bases between the two ends. CDR1 and CDR2 from the germline V gene are MDHEN and SYDVKM. CDR3 amino acids: CAGAAPNEKLFF. DNA for the CDR3: TGTGCCGGGGCAGCGCCAAATGAAAAACTGTTTTTT.

The chain combines TRBV27 with TRBJ2-7; 8 nucleotides agree with TRBD1. The length of the CDR3 is 14 residues. The germline CDR1 and CDR2 sequences are MNHEY and SMNVEV (reference sequence). V was clipped by 3 bases and J by 2 bases; unmatched bases: 3. The CDR3 reads CASSFDRGPYEQYF. The CDR3 DNA reads TGTGCCAGCAGTTTCGACAGGGGCCCCTACGAGCAGTACTTC.

This clone was recorded a few times. The CDR3 here is CATSRENQGMGGYTF. In DNA form, the CDR3 reads TGTGCCACCAGCAGAGAGAACCAGGGAATGGGTGGCTACACCTTC. J is TRBJ1-2 and V is TRBV15; D perhaps matches TRBD1 (5 bases). Trimming took 0 bases from V and 7 from J, leaving 15 bases between them. Germline CDR1 LNHNV, CDR2 YYDKDF (reference sequence). CDR3 size: 15 residues.

The rearrangement uses TRBV18 and TRBJ2-7; D may be TRBD1 (5 bases). V was pared by 4 bases and J by 3 bases, with 7 bases between. Per germline, CDR1 KGHSH and CDR2 LQKENI. The CDR3 is made up of 12 amino acids. The CDR3 sequence: CASSLDSYEQYF. The CDR3 nucleotides read TGTGCCAGCTCACTAGACAGCTACGAGCAGTACTTC. Full variable domain (outside the CDR3, taken from reference TRBV18 and TRBJ2-7): NAGVMQNPRHLVRRRGQEARLRCSPMKGHSHVYWYRQLPEEGLKFMVYLQKENIIDESGMPKERFSAEFPKEGPSILRIQQVVRGDSAAYFCASSLDSYEQYFGPGTRLTVT.

The chain links TRBV6-5 to TRBJ2-1; TRBD2 is a possible D gene (5 bases). From germline, CDR1 is MNHEY and CDR2 SVGAGI. The V and J ends lost 6 bases and 5 bases respectively, with 14 bases between them. The CDR3 loop spans 14 amino acids. CDR3 residues: CASRVVGANNEQFF. Here the CDR3 DNA reads TGTGCCAGCAGGGTGGTGGGAGCGAACAATGAGCAGTTCTTC.

As to this clone: Additional DNA sequences in this sample encode the identical CDR3. The chain carries TRBV9 and TRBJ2-2; 10 bases agree with TRBD2. After removal of 4 bases from V and 1 base from J, the junction contained 4 bases not matched to a gene. The germline CDR1 and CDR2 sequences are SGDLS and YYNGEE. The CDR3 contains 16 residues. The CDR3 DNA follows: TGTGCCAGCAGCCCCCGGACTAGCGGGAACACCGGGGAGCTGTTTTTT. Translation gives CASSPRTSGNTGELFF.

This rearrangement joins TRBV14 to TRBJ2-7; a possible D gene is TRBD1 (6 bases). The CDR3 has 14 amino acids. Germline assignment: CDR1 SGHDN and CDR2 FVKESK. V shed 2 bases and J shed 2 bases, with 10 bases lying between them. The CDR3 DNA reads as TGTGCCAGCAGCCAATGGGGGCAGACCTACGAGCAGTACTTC. As protein: CASSQWGQTYEQYF.

This clone turned up a few times. The rearrangement uses TRBV11-2 and TRBJ2-3; 8 nucleotides line up with TRBD1. The CDR3 totals 16 residues. Germline CDR1 SGHAT, CDR2 FQNNGV. After removal of 0 bases from V and 2 bases from J, the junction contained 4 bases not matched to a gene. The CDR3, as DNA: TGTGCCAGCAGCTTAGATCGGACAGGGCTCACAGATACGCAGTATTTT. Translating gives CASSLDRTGLTDTQYF.

The sample holds one count of this clone. This chain uses TRBV4-1 with TRBJ2-3; D is uncertain. The CDR3 covers 14 residues. Germline V gene sequence: CDR1 MGHRA, CDR2 YSYEKL. The ends were cut back, 3 bases at V and 0 bases at J, with 7 bases in the middle. The CDR3 DNA is TGCGCCAGCAGCCAGGGCCAAAGCACAGATACGCAGTATTTT. Protein sequence: CASSQGQSTDTQYF.

The J gene is TRBJ1-4, the V gene TRBV4-3; 7 nucleotides agree with TRBD1. The CDR3 contains 13 residues. Germline CDR1 is LGHNA and CDR2 is YSLEER. With 5 bases clipped from V and 10 bases from J, the junction kept 7 bases outside the gene matches. The CDR3 sequence: CASSGRGVGKLFF. The CDR3 DNA reads as TGCGCCAGCAGCGGCAGGGGGGTAGGAAAACTGTTTTTT.

The J gene is TRBJ2-7, the V gene TRBV19, with 7 positions matching TRBD1. Trimming removed 4 bases from V and 3 bases from J; junction bases left unmatched: 3. CDR1 LNHDA and CDR2 SQIVND come from the germline V gene (reference sequence). The CDR3 sequence is 13 residues long. The CDR3 loop reads CASSTDRDYEQYF. The CDR3 coding sequence is TGTGCCAGTAGTACCGACAGGGACTACGAGCAGTACTTC.

The V and J genes are TRBV27 and TRBJ2-5; D may be TRBD2 (5 bases). Germline CDR1 and CDR2: MNHEY and SMNVEV (reference sequence). The CDR3 totals 15 residues. V dropped 3 bases and J dropped 2 bases, with 13 bases sitting between them. The CDR3 region is CASSFSARLQETQYF. The DNA for the CDR3 is TGTGCCAGCAGTTTCAGCGCCAGACTACAAGAGACCCAGTACTTC.

V is TRBV30 and J is TRBJ1-3, with D possibly TRBD1 on 5 matching bases. The CDR3 runs 14 residues. Germline V gene data show CDR1 as GTSNPN and CDR2 as SVGIG (reference sequence). V was trimmed by 2 bases and J by 2 bases, leaving 10 bases between them. The CDR3 region is CAWSWSGAGNTIYF. DNA for the CDR3: TGTGCCTGGAGTTGGTCGGGGGCTGGAAACACCATATATTTT.

The chain recombines TRBV11-2 with TRBJ2-1; tentative D call: TRBD1 (5 bases). CDR3 length equals 15 residues. Germline CDR1 is SGHAT and CDR2 is FQNNGV. The V gene lost 3 bases and the J gene lost 9 bases, with 18 bases spanning the gap. CDR3 residues: CASSFILRGKGEQFF. In nucleotides, the CDR3 is TGTGCCAGCAGCTTTATTTTAAGGGGTAAAGGTGAGCAGTTCTTC.

CDR3 sequence reads: CASSRSGVGSYNEQFF. The CDR3 DNA reads TGTGCCAGCAGCCGATCGGGGGTGGGCTCCTACAATGAGCAGTTCTTC. The rearrangement uses TRBV11-3 and TRBJ2-1, with D maybe TRBD2 (6 bases). V dropped 5 bases and J dropped 0 bases, with 14 bases sitting between them. This CDR3 contains 16 residues. CDR1 is SGHNT, CDR2 YENEEA, per germline.

The V gene is TRBV5-1, the J gene TRBJ2-7, with TRBD1 matching 7 bases. The ends lost 4 bases at V and 0 bases at J; junction bases unmatched: 4. Germline V gene lookup returns CDR1 SGHRS and CDR2 YFSETQ. This CDR3 is built from 14 residues. The CDR3 DNA reads as TGCGCCAGCAGCATCGGGACAGACTCCTACGAGCAGTACTTC. Translating gives CASSIGTDSYEQYF. The full variable domain, in which reference TRBV5-1 and TRBJ2-7 provide the parts outside the CDR3, is KAGVTQTPRYLIKTRGQQVTLSCSPISGHRSVSWYQQTPGQGLQFLFEYFSETQRNKGNFPGRFSGRQFSNSRSEMNVSTLELGDSALYLCASSIGTDSYEQYFGPGTRLTVT.

V and J are TRBV19 and TRBJ1-1; TRBD1 matches at 7 bases. V dropped 4 bases and J dropped 4; count of bases not matched to a gene: 9. Germline CDR1 is LNHDA and CDR2 is SQIVND (reference sequence). This CDR3 region has 15 residues. CDR3 nucleotides: TGTGCCAGTAGTACAGAGTATCCAGGGGGCACTGAAGCTTTCTTT. Protein sequence: CASSTEYPGGTEAFF.

The chain employs TRBV4-3 and TRBJ1-5, with D hard to call. The CDR3 is made up of 19 amino acids. V lost 4 bases and J lost 0, with 22 bases in between. Per the germline V gene, CDR1 is LGHNA and CDR2 is YSLEER. The CDR3 bases are TGCGCCAGCAGCCGAGGAATTGCCAGTGCGTCTTATAGCAATCAGCCCCAGCATTTT. It translates to CASSRGIASASYSNQPQHF.

The chain recombines TRBV29-1 with TRBJ2-7; the match to TRBD1 covers 8 bases. The CDR3 has 16 amino acids. J lost 0 bases, V lost 7 bases, and 14 bases had no gene match. The V gene's germline CDR1 is SQVTM and CDR2 ANQGSEA. The CDR3 nucleotides are TGCAGCGCCCTGACAGGGGTCGGGATTAGCTCCTACGAGCAGTACTTC. This codes for CSALTGVGISSYEQYF.